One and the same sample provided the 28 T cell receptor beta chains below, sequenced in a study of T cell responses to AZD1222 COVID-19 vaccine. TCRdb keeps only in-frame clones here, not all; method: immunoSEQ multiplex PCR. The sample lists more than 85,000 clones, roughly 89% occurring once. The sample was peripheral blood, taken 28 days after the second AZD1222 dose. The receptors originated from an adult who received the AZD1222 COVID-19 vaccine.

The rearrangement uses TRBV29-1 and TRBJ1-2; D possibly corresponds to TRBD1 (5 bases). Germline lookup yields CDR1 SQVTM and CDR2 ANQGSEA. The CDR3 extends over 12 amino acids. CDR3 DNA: TGCTTTAGGACAAGGCCTAACTATGGCTACACCTTC. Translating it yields CFRTRPNYGYTF.

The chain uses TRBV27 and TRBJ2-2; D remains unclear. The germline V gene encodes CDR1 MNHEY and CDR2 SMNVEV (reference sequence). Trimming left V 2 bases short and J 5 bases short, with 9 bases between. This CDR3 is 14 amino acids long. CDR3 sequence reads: CASSLTRRTGELFF. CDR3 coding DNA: TGTGCCAGCAGTTTAACAAGGCGGACCGGGGAGCTGTTTTTT.

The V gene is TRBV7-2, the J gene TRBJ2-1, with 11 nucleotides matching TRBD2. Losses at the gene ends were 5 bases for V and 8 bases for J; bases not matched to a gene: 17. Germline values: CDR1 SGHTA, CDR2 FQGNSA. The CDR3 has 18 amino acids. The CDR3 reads CASSLDYVAGGRNHEQFF. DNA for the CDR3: TGTGCCAGCAGCCTTGATTATGTAGCGGGAGGGCGTAACCATGAGCAGTTCTTC.

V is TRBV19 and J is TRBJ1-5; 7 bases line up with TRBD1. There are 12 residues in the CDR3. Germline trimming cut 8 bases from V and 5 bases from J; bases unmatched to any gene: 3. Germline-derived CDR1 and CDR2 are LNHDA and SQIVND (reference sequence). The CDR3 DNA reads TGTGCCAGTGGTGACAGGGATCAGCCCCAGCATTTT. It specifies CASGDRDQPQHF.

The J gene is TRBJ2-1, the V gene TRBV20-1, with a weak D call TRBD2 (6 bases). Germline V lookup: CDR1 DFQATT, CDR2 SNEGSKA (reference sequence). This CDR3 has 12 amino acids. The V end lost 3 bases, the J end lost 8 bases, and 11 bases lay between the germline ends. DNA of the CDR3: TGCAGTGCTAGTTCGGGGGAAGATGAGCAGTTCTTC. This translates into CSASSGEDEQFF.

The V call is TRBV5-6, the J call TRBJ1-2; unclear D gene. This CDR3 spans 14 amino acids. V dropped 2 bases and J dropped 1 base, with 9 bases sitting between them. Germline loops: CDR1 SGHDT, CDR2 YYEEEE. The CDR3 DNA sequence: TGTGCCAGCAGCTTCTCCGACGTTAACTATGGCTACACCTTC. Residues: CASSFSDVNYGYTF.

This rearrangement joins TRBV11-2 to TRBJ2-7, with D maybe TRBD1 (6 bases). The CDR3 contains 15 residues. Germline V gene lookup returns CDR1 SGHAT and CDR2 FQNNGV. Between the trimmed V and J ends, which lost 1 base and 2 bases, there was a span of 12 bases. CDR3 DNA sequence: TGTGCCAGCAGCTTAGGCAGGGGAAGGGCCTACGAGCAGTACTTC. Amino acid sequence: CASSLGRGRAYEQYF.

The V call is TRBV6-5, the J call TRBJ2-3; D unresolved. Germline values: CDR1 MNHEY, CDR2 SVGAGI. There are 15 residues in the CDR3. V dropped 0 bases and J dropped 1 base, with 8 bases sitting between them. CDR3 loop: CASSYSPEGTDTQYF. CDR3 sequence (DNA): TGTGCCAGCAGTTACTCGCCAGAGGGCACAGATACGCAGTATTTT.

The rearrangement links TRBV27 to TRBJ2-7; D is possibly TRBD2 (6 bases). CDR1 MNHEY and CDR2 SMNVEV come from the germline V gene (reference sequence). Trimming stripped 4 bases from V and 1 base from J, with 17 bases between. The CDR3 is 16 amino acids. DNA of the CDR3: TGTGCCAGCAGTTATAGCAGGAGGGCGGGGTCCTACGAGCAGTACTTC. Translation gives CASSYSRRAGSYEQYF.

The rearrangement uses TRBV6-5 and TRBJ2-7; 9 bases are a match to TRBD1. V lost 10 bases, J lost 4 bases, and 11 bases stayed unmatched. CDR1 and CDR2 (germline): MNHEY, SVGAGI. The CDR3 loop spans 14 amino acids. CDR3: CAMRFTQGAYEQYF. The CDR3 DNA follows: TGTGCCATGCGATTCACACAGGGGGCTTACGAGCAGTACTTC.

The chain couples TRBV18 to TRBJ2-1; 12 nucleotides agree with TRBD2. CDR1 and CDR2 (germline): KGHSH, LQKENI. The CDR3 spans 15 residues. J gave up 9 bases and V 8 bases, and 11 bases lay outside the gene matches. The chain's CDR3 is CASTPTSGSLFEQFF. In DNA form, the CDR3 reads TGTGCCAGCACTCCGACTAGCGGGAGTTTATTTGAGCAGTTCTTC.

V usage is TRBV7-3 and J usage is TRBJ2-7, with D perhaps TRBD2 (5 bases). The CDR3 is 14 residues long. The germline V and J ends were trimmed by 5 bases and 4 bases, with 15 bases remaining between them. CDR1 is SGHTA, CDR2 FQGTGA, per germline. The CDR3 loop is CASSPGDSRYEQYF. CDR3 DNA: TGTGCCAGCAGCCCCGGGGATTCAAGGTACGAGCAGTACTTC.

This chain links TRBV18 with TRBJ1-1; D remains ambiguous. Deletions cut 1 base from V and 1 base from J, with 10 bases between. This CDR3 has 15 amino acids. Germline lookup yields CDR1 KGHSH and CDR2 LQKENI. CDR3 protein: CASSPHPPRNTEAFF. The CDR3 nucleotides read TGTGCCAGCTCACCACATCCGCCGAGGAACACTGAAGCTTTCTTT.

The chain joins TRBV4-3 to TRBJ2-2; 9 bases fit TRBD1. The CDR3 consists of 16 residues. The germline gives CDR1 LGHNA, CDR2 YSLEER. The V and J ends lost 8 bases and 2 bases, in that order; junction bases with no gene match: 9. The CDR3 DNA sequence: TGCGCCAGCTCGGGACAGGGCGAAGTAAACACCGGGGAGCTGTTTTTT. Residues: CASSGQGEVNTGELFF.

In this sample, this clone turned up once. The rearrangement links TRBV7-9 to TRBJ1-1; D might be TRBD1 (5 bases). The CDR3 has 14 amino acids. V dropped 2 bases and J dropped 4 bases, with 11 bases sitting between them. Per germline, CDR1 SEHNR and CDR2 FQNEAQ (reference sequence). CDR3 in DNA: TGTGCCAGCAGCTTATCGGGGGGAATCACTGAAGCTTTCTTT. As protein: CASSLSGGITEAFF.

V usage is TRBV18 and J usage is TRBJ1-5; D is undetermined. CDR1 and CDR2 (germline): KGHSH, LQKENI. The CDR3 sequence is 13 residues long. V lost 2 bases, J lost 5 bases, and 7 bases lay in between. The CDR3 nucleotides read TGTGCCAGCTCACCAGCGGAACATCAGCCCCAGCATTTT. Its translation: CASSPAEHQPQHF. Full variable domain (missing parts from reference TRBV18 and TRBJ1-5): NAGVMQNPRHLVRRRGQEARLRCSPMKGHSHVYWYRQLPEEGLKFMVYLQKENIIDESGMPKERFSAEFPKEGPSILRIQQVVRGDSAAYFCASSPAEHQPQHFGDGTRLSIL.

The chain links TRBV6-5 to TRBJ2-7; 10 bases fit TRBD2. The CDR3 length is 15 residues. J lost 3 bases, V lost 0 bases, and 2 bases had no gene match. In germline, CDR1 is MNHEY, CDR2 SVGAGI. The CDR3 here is CASSYSASGSYEQYF. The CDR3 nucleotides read TGTGCCAGCAGTTACTCTGCTAGCGGGAGCTACGAGCAGTACTTC.

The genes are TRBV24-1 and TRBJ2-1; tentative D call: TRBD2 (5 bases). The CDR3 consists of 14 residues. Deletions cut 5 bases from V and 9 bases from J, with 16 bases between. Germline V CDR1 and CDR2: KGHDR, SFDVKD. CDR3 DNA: TGTGCCACCAGTGGCTCCGAGAGACGGGGTGAGCAGTTCTTC. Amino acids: CATSGSERRGEQFF.

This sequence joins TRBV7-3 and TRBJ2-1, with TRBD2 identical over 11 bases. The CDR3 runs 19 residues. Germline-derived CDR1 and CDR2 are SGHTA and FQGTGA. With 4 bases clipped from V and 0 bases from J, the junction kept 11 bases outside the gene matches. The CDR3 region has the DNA TGTGCCAGCAGCTCTCGGCCTAATAGCGGGAGGGCCTCCTACAATGAGCAGTTCTTC. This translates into CASSSRPNSGRASYNEQFF.

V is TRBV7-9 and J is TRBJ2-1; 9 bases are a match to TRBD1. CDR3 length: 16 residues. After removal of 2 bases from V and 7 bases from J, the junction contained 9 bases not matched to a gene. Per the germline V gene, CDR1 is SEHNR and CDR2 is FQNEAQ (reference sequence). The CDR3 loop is CASSLTGTGSGNEQFF. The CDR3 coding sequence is TGTGCCAGCAGCTTAACCGGGACAGGGTCAGGGAATGAGCAGTTCTTC.

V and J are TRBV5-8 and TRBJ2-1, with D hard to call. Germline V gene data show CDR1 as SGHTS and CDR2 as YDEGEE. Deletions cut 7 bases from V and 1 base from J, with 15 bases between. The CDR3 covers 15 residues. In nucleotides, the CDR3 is TGTGCCAGCCTCCGGGCAGCCTCGTCCTACAATGAGCAGTTCTTC. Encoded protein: CASLRAASSYNEQFF.

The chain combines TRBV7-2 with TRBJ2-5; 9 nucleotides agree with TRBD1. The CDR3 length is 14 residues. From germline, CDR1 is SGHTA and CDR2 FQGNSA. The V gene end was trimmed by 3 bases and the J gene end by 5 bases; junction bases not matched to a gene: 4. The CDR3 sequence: CASSFHRGRETQYF. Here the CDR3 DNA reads TGTGCCAGCAGCTTCCACAGGGGGCGGGAGACCCAGTACTTC.

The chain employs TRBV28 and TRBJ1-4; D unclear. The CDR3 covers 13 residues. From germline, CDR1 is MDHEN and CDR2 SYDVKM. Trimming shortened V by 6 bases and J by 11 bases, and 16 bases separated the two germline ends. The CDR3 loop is CASSSTPSEKLFF. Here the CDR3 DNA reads TGTGCCAGCAGCAGTACCCCTTCGGAGAAACTGTTTTTT. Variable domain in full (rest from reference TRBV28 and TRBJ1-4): DVKVTQSSRYLVKRTGEKVFLECVQDMDHENMFWYRQDPGLGLRLIYFSYDVKMKEKGDIPEGYSVSREKKERFSLILESASTNQTSMYLCASSSTPSEKLFFGSGTQLSVL.

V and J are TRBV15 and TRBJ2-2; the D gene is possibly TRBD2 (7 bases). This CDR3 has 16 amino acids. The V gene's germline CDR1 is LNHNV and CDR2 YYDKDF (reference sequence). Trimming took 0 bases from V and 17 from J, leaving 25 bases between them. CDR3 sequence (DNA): TGTGCCACCAGCAGAGACGAGGATCTGGGGGGGCGAAGATTATTTTTT. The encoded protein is CATSRDEDLGGRRLFF.

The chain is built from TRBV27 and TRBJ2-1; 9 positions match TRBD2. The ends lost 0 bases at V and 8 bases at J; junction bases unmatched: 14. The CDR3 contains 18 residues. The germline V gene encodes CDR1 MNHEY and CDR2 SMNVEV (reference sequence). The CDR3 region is CASSLSSPGVAGAHEQFF. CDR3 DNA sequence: TGTGCCAGCAGTTTATCATCCCCCGGGGTAGCGGGAGCCCATGAGCAGTTCTTC.

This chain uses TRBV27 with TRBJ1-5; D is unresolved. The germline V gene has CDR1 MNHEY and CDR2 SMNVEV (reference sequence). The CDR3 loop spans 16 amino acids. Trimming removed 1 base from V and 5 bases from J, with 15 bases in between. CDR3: CASSLYRSPRDQPQHF. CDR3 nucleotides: TGTGCCAGCAGTTTATATCGCAGTCCTCGGGATCAGCCCCAGCATTTT.

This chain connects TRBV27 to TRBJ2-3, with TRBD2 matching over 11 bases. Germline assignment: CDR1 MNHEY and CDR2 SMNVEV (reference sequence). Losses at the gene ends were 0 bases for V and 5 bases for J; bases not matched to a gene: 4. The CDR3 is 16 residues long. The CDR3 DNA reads TGTGCCAGCAGTTTATCGCTAGCGGGAGGTCTAGATACGCAGTATTTT. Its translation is CASSLSLAGGLDTQYF.

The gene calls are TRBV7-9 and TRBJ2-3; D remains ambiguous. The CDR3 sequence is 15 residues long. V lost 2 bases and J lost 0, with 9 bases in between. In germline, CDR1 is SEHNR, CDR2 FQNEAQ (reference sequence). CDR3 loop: CASSLIVASTDTQYF. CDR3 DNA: TGTGCCAGCAGCTTAATCGTGGCTAGCACAGATACGCAGTATTTT.